This TCR beta chain was captured by sequencing in a study of blood T cell repertoires in COVID-19. In the study overall: T cells, B-cell-depleted T cells, or PBMCs provided the cDNA or gDNA that served as material.

Details on this clone: The junction differs from germline at one of its ends, possibly a read error.

Original processing methods: How many nucleated cells were present was estimated from reference gene primer amplification. Clones were sequenced by immunoSEQ multiplex PCR, and TCRdb holds only the in-frame ones, with some missing. V, J and clone size reflect that table, while D and trimming were determined from the DNA. The sample includes around 100,000 clones, 84% of them seen just once. Germline V CDR1 and CDR2: SEHNR, FQNEAQ (reference sequence). This CDR3 contains 17 residues. The source is a human donor in a cohort sampled during active or convalescent COVID-19. The source material was peripheral blood. This chain uses TRBV7-9 with TRBJ1-3, with a tentative D call TRBD1 (5 bases). The CDR3 reads CATSLPLAGLGGNTIYF. The CDR3 DNA sequence: TGTGCCACCAGCTTGCCGCTGGCAGGGCTGGGAGGAAACACCATATATTTT.